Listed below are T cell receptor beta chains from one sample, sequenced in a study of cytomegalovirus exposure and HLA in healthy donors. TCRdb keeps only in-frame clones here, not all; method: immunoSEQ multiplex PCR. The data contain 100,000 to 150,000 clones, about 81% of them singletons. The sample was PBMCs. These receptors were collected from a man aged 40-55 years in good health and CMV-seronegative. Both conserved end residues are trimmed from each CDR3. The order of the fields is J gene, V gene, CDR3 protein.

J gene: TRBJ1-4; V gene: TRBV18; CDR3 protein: ASSQQSYNEKLF
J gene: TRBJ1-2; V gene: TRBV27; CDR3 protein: ASRYRDAGGYGYT
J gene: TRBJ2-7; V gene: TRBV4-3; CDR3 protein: ASSQTRLAGGSSYEQY
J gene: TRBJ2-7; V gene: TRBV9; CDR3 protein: ASSVEVNSYEQY
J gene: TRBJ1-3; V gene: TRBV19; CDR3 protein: ATALGASGNTIY
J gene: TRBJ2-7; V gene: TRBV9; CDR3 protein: ASSARDRGSEQY
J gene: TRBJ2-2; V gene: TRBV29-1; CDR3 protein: SVDPGASGSGTGELF
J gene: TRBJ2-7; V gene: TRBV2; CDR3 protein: ASTQQGPSDEQY
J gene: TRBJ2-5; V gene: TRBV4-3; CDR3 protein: ASSQSGGGEPQETQY
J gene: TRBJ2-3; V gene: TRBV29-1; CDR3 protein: SVEWRDRGVLRYTQY
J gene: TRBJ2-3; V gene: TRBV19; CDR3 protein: ASSPWAQRGTDTQY
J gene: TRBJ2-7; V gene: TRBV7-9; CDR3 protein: ASSLVAKPSYEQY
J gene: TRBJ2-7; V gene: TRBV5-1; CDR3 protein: ASSLEGSGSSIDEQY
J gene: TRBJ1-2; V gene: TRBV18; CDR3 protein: ASSLRTGRYPNYGYT
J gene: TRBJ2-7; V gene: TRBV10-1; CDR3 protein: ASSPTAGYEQY
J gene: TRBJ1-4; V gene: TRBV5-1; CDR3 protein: ASRTDREGEKLF
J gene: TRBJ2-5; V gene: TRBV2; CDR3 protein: ASSVLREETQY
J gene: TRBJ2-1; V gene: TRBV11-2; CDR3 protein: ASSLNKLQGQEQF
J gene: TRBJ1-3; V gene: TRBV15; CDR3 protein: ATSRGSGDGNTIY
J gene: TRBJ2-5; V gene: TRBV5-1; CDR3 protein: ASSVGTRGEETQY
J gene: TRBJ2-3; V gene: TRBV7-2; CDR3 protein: ASSLGSATDTQY
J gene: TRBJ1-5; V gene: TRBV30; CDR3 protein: AWSGQDYQPQH
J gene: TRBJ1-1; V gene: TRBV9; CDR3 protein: ASSPRGRKDTEAF